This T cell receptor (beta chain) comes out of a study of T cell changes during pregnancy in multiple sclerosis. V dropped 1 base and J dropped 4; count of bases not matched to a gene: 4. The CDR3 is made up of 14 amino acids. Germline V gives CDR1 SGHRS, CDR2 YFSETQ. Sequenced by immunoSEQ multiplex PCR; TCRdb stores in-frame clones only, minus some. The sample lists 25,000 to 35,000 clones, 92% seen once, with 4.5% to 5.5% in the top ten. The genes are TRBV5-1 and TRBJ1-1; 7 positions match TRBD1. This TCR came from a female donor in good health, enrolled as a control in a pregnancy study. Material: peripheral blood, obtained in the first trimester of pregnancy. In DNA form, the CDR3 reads TGCGCCAGCAGCTTGTCTAACAGGGGCACTGAAGCTTTCTTT. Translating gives CASSLSNRGTEAFF.